This T cell receptor (beta chain) was captured by sequencing in a study of T cell responses to AZD1222 COVID-19 vaccine. Findings and limits, study-wide: Most donors were white British and more were female, and clonal diversity was possibly underestimated. Nearly half of spike-specific TCRs reportedly target variant regions that are unmutated in the B.1.351 and B.1.1.7 variants. Recipients of AZD1222 seropositive at baseline numbered only 5 or 6. Sampling captured repertoires only after the peak T cell response.

Remarks on this clone: What it binds is unknown.

The table came from immunoSEQ multiplex PCR; TCRdb's copy has only in-frame clones and leaves some out. The sample has 150,000 to 200,000 clones, around 87% seen once. V lost 0 bases and J 2 bases, leaving 8 bases between the germline ends. The CDR3 spans 14 residues. CDR1 MNHEY and CDR2 SVGAGI come from the germline V gene. The starting material was peripheral blood, obtained on day 0 of MenACWY control vaccination. The TCR originated in an adult in good health. This chain links TRBV6-5 with TRBJ2-7, with a possible D match to TRBD2 (6 bases). The CDR3 spells CASSYSGLPYEQYF. DNA for the CDR3: TGTGCCAGCAGTTACTCTGGACTACCCTACGAGCAGTACTTC.